In this sample, the clone carrying this T cell receptor (delta chain) turned up a few times. The antigen remains unidentified. A far larger clone is one base from this, pointing to a likely read error. The sample carries other DNA sequences with the same CDR3. This record belongs to a study of γδ T cells in repeated Plasmodium falciparum infection. Bulk repertoires came from Vgamma9/Vdelta2+ or Vdelta2-negative gammadelta T cells flow-sorted from PBMC. Overall study findings and caveats: Repeated controlled infections reportedly drove waves of new clonotype selection in Vdelta2-negative, mostly Vdelta1+, gammadelta repertoires.

In germline, CDR1 is TVYSNPD, CDR2 GDNSRS (reference sequence). J lost 0 bases, V lost 4 bases, and 24 bases had no gene match. The CDR3 spans 20 residues. TCRdb re-processed the multiplex PCR reads using CATT. The table has tens of thousands of delta-chain clones, around 1.8% seen once; the top ten hold about 15%. Sequencing was performed on gamma-delta T cells from blood. This clonotype originated in a pool of human donors (malaria-infected and uninfected, not separated). The genes are TRDV3 and TRDJ1; 9 nucleotides match TRDD2. In nucleotides, the CDR3 is TGTGCCTCCCTTCCTACGATGCCTGCTGGGGGGCCCAACCACACCGATAAACTCATCTTT. Protein product: CASLPTMPAGGPNHTDKLIF. Combining the CDR3 with reference TRDV3 and TRDJ1 gives the whole variable domain CDKVTQSSPDQTVASGSEVVLLCTYDTVYSNPDLFWYRIRPDYSFQFVFYGDNSRSEGADFTQGRFSVKHILTQKAFHLVISPVRTEDSATYYCASLPTMPAGGPNHTDKLIFGKGTRVTVEP.